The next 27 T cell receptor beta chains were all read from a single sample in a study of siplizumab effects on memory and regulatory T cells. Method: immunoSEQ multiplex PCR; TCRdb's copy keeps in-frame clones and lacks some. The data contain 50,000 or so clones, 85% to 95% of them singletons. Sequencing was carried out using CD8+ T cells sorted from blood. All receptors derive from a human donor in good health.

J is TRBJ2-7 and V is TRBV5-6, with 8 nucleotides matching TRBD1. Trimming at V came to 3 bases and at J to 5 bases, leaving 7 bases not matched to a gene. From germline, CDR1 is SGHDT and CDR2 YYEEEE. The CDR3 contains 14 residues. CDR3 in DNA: TGTGCCAGCAGCTACGGACAGGGAAGGAACGAGCAGTACTTC. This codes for CASSYGQGRNEQYF.

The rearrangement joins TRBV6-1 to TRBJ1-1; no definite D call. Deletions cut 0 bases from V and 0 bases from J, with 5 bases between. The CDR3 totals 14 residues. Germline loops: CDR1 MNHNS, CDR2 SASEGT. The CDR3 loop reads CASSEASMNTEAFF. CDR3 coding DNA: TGTGCCAGCAGTGAAGCTAGCATGAACACTGAAGCTTTCTTT.

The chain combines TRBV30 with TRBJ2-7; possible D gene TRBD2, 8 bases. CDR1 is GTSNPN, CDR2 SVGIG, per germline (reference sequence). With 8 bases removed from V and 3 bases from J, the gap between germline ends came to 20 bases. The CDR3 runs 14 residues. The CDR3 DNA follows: TGTGCCGGAACCCGACAGGGACTAGACTACGAGCAGTACTTC. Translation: CAGTRQGLDYEQYF.

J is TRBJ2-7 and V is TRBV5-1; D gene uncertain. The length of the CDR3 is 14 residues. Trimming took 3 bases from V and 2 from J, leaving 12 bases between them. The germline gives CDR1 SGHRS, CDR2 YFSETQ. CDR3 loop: CASSSTDFAYEQYF. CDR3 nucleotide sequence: TGCGCCAGCAGCTCGACCGACTTTGCCTACGAGCAGTACTTC.

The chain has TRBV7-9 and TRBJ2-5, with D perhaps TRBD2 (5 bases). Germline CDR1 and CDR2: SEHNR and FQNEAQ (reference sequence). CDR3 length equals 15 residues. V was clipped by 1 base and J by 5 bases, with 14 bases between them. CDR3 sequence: CASSLGYTERETQYF. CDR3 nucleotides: TGTGCCAGCAGCTTAGGTTATACAGAGCGGGAGACCCAGTACTTC.

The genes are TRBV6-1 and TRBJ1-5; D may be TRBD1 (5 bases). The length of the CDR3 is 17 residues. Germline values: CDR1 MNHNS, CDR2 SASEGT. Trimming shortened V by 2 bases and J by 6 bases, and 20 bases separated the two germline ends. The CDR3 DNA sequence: TGTGCCAGCAGTGAAATTGGATATCGGGGGGTTGGTCAGCCCCAGCATTTT. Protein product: CASSEIGYRGVGQPQHF.

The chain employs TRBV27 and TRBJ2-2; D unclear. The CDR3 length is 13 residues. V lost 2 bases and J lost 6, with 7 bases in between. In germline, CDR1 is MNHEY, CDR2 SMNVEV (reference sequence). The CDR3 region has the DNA TGTGCCAGCAGTTTAGGTGGCGCCGGGGAGCTGTTTTTT. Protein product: CASSLGGAGELFF.

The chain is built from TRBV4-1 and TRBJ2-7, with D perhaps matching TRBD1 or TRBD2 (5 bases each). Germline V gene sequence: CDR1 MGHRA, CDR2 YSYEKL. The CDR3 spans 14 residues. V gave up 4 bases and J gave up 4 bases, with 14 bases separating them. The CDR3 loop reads CASSPIRENYEQYF. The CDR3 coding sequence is TGCGCCAGCAGCCCCATCAGGGAGAATTACGAGCAGTACTTC.

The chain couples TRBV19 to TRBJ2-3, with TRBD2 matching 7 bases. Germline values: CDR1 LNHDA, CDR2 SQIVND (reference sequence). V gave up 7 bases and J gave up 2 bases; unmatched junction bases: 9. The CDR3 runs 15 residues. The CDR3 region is CASTWSGRYTDTQYF. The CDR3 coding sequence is TGTGCCAGTACTTGGTCCGGGAGGTACACAGATACGCAGTATTTT.

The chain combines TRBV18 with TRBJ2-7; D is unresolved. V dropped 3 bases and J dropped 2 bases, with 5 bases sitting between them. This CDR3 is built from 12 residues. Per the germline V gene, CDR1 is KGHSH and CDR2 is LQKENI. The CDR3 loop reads CASSPPAYEQYF. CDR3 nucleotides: TGTGCCAGCTCACCCCCCGCCTACGAGCAGTACTTC.

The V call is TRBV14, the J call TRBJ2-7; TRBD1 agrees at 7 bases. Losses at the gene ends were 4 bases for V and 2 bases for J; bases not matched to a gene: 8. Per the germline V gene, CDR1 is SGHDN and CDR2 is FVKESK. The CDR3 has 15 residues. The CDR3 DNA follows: TGTGCCAGCAGCCTTACCTGGACAGGTGCCTACGAGCAGTACTTC. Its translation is CASSLTWTGAYEQYF.

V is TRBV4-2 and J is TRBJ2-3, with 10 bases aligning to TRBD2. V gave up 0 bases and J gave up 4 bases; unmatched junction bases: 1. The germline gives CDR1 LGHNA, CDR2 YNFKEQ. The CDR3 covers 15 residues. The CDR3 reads CASSQEAGGPDTQYF. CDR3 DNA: TGTGCCAGCAGCCAAGAAGCGGGAGGGCCAGATACGCAGTATTTT.

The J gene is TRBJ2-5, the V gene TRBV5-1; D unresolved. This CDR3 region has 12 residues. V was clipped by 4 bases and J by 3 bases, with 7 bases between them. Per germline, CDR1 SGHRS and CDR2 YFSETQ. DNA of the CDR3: TGCGCCAGCAGCCCCGAAGAAGAGACCCAGTACTTC. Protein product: CASSPEEETQYF.

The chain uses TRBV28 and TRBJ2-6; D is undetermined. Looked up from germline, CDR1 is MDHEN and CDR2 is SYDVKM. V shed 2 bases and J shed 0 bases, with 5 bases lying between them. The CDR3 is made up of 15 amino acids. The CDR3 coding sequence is TGTGCCAGCAGTTTACCAAGCTCTGGGGCCAACGTCCTGACTTTC. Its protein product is CASSLPSSGANVLTF. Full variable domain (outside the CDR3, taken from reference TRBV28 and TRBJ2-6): DVKVTQSSRYLVKRTGEKVFLECVQDMDHENMFWYRQDPGLGLRLIYFSYDVKMKEKGDIPEGYSVSREKKERFSLILESASTNQTSMYLCASSLPSSGANVLTFGAGSRLTVL.

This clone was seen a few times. The DNA of the CDR3 is TGTGCCAGCAGTTTTGTCGCAGGGAACTCCTACGAGCAGTACTTC. The encoded protein is CASSFVAGNSYEQYF. The V gene is TRBV27, the J gene TRBJ2-7; TRBD1 is a possible D gene (5 bases). CDR3 length: 15 residues. V dropped 3 bases and J dropped 0 bases, with 12 bases sitting between them. Per the germline V gene, CDR1 is MNHEY and CDR2 is SMNVEV (reference sequence).

CDR3: CASSLRATGDHYGYTF. The CDR3 DNA is TGTGCCAGCAGCTTACGAGCGACAGGGGACCACTATGGCTACACCTTC. The chain joins TRBV7-6 to TRBJ1-2; 8 nucleotides line up with TRBD1. The germline gives CDR1 SGHVS, CDR2 FNYEAQ. This CDR3 region has 16 residues. V shed 2 bases and J 3 bases; nucleotides not matched to a gene: 8.

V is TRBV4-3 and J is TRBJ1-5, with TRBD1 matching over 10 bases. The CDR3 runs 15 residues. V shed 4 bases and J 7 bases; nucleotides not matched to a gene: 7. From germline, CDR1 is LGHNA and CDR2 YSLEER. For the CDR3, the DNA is TGCGCCAGCAGCCTGCCGGGACAGGGGAGACAGCCCCAGCATTTT. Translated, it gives CASSLPGQGRQPQHF.

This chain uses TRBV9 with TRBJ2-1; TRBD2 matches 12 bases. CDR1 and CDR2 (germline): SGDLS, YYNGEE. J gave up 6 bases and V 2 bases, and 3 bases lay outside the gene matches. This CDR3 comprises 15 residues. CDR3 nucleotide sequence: TGTGCCAGCAGCGTCAGACTAGCGGGAGTCAATGAGCAGTTCTTC. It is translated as CASSVRLAGVNEQFF.

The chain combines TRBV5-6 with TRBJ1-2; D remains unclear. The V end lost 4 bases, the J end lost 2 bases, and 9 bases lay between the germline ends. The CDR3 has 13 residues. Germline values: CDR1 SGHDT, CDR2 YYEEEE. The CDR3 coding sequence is TGTGCCAGCAGCCCGGCGGGGAACTATGGCTACACCTTC. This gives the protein CASSPAGNYGYTF. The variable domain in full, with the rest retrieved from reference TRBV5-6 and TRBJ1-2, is DAGVTQSPTHLIKTRGQQVTLRCSPKSGHDTVSWYQQALGQGPQFIFQYYEEEERQRGNFPDRFSGHQFPNYSSELNVNALLLGDSALYLCASSPAGNYGYTFGSGTRLTVV.

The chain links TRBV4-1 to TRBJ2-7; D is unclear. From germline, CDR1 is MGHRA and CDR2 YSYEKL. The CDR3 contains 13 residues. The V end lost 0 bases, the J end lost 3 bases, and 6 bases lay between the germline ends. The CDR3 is CASSQELSYEQYF. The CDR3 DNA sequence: TGCGCCAGCAGCCAAGAATTAAGCTACGAGCAGTACTTC.

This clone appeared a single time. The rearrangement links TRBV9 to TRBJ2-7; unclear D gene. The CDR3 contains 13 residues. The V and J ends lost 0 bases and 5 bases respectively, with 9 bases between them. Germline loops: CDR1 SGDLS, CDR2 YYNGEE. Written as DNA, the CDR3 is TGTGCCAGCAGCGTAGGGAAAAACAACGAGCAGTACTTC. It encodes CASSVGKNNEQYF. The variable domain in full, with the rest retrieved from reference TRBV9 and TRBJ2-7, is DSGVTQTPKHLITATGQRVTLRCSPRSGDLSVYWYQQSLDQGLQFLIQYYNGEERAKGNILERFSAQQFPDLHSELNLSSLELGDSALYFCASSVGKNNEQYFGPGTRLTVT.

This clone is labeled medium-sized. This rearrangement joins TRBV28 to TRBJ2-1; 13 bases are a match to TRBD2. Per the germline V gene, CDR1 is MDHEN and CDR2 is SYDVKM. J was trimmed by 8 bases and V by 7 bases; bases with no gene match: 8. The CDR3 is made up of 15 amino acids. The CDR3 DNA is TGTGCCAGCACCAACGGGACTAGCGGGACCCATGAGCAGTTCTTC. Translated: CASTNGTSGTHEQFF.

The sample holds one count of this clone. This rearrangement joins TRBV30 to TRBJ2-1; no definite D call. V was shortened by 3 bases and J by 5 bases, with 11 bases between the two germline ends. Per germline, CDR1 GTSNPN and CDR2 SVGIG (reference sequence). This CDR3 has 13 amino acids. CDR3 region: CAWSLATHNEQFF. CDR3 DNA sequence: TGTGCCTGGAGCCTCGCTACCCACAATGAGCAGTTCTTC.

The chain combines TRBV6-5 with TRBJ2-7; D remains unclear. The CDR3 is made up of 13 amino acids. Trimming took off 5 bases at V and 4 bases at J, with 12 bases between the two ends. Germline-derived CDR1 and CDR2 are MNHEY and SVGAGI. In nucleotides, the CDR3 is TGTGCCAGCAGTCAGGTGGAAGGTTACGAGCAGTACTTC. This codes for CASSQVEGYEQYF.

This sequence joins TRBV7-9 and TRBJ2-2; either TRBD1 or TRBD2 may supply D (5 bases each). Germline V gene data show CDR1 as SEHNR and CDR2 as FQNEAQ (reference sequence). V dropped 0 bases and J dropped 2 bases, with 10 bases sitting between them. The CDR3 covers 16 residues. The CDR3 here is CASSLAGASNTGELFF. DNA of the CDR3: TGTGCCAGCAGCTTAGCCGGGGCTTCCAACACCGGGGAGCTGTTTTTT.

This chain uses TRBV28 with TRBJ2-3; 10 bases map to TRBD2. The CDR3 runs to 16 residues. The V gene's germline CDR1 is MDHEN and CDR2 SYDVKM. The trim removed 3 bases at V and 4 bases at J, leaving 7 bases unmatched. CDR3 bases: TGTGCCAGCAGTTTCGGGGCTAGCGGGAGTGCAGATACGCAGTATTTT. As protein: CASSFGASGSADTQYF.

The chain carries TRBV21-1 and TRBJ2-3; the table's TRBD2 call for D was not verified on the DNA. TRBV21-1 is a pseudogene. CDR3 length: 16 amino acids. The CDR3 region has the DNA TGTGCCAGCAGCACATTTGGTGACGGGTGCACAGATACGCAGTATTTT. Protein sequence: CASSTFGDGCTDTQYF.